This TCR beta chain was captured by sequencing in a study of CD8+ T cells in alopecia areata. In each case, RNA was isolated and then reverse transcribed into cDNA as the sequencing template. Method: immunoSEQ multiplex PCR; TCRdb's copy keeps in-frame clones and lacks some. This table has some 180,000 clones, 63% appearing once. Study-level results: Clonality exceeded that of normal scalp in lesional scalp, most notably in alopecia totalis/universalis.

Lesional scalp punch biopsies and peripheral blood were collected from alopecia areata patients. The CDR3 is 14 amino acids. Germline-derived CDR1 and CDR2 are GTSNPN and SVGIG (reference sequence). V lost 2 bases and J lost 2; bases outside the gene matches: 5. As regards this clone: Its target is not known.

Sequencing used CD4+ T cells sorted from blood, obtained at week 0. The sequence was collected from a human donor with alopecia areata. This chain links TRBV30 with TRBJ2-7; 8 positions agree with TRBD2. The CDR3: CAWSRNSGAYEQYF. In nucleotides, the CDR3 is TGTGCCTGGAGTAGGAATAGCGGGGCCTACGAGCAGTACTTC.